Below are 2 T cell receptor beta chains sequenced from a single sample in a study of identical twins. TCRdb redid the calling of the 5' RACE reads with MiXCR, one entry per CDR3 protein. The table records about 240,000 distinct CDR3 sequences, about 12% of them present only once. These data were also filed under a second study, of yellow fever vaccine responses in identical twins.

The specimen sequenced was memory (CD45RO+) T cells sorted from blood. These receptors came from a woman aged 18-29 years in good health.

This clonotype has just a few counts. V and J are TRBV5-6 and TRBJ2-1; no reliable D call. Trimming took off 0 bases at V and 0 bases at J, with 7 bases between the two ends. Germline V gene lookup returns CDR1 SGHDT and CDR2 YYEEEE. The CDR3 is made up of 15 amino acids. Written as DNA, the CDR3 is TGTGCCAGCAGCTTGGCTCCTGACTCCTACAATGAGCAGTTCTTC. This gives the protein CASSLAPDSYNEQFF.

In this sample, this clonotype turned up many times. V and J are TRBV5-1 and TRBJ2-7; 10 nucleotides line up with TRBD2. CDR1 is SGHRS and CDR2 is YFSETQ in the germline V gene. V was clipped by 0 bases and J by 3 bases; unmatched bases: 0. CDR3 length equals 14 residues. Here the CDR3 reads CASSLGTSGYEQYF. In DNA form, the CDR3 reads TGCGCCAGCAGCTTGGGGACTAGCGGCTACGAGCAGTACTTC.